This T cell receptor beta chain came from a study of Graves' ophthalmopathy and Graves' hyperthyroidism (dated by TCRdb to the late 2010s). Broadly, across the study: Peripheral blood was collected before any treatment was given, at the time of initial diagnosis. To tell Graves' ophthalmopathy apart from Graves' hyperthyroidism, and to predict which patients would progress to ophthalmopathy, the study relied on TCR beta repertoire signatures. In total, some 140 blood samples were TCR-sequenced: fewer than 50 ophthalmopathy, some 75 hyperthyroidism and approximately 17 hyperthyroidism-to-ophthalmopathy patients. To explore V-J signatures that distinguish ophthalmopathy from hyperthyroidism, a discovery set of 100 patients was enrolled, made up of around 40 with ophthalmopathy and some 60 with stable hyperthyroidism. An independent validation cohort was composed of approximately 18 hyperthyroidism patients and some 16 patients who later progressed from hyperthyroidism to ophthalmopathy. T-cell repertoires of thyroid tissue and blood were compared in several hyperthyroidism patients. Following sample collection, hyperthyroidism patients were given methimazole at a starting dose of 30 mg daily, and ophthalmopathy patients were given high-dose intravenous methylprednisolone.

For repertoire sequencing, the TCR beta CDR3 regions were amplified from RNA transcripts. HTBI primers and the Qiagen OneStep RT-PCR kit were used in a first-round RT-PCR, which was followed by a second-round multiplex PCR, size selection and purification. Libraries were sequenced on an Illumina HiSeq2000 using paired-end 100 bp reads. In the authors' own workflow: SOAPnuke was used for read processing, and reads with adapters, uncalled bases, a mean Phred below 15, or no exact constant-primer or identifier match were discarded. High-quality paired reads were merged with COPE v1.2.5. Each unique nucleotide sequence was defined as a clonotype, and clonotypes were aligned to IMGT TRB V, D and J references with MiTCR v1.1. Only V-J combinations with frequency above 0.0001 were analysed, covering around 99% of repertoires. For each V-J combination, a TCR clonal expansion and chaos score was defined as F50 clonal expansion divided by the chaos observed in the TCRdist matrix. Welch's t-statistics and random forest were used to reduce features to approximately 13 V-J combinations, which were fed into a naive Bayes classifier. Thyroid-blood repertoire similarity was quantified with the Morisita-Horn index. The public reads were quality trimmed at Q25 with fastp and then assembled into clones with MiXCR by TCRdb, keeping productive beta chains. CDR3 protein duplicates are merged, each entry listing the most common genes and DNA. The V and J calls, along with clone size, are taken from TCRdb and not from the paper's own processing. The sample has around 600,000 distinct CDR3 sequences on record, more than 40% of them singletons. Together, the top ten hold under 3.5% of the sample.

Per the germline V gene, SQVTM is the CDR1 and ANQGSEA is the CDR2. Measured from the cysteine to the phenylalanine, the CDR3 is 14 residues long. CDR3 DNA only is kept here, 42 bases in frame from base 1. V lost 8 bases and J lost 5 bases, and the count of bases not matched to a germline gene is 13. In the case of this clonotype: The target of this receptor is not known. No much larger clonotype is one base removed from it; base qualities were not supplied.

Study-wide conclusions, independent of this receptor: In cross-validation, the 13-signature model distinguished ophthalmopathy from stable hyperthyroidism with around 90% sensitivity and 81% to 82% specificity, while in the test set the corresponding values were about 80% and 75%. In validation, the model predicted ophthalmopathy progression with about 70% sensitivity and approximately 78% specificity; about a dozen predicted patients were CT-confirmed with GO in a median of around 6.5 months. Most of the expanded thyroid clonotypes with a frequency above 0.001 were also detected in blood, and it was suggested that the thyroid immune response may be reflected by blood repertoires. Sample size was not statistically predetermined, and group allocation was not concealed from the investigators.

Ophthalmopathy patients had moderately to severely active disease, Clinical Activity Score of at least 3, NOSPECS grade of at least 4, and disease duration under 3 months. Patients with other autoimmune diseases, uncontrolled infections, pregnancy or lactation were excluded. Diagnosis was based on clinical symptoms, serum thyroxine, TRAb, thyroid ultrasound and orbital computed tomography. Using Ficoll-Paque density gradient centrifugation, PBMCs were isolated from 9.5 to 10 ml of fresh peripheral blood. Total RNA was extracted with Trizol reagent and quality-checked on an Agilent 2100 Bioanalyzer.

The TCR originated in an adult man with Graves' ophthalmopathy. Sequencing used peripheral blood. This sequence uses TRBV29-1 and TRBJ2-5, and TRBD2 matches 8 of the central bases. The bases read TGCAGCAGCCGGGGGGGGGGAGTGGTTGAGACCCAGTACTTC. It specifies CSSRGGGVVETQYF. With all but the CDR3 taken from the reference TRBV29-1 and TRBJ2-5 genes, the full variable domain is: SAVISQKPSRDICQRGTSLTIQCQVDSQVTMMFWYRQQPGQSLTLIATANQGSEATYESGFVIDKFPISRPNLTFSTLTVSNMSPEDSSIYLCSSRGGGVVETQYFGPGTRLLVL.